The rows below give T cell receptor beta chains drawn from one sample of a study of identical twins. MiXCR, run by TCRdb on the 5' RACE reads, gives a single entry per CDR3 protein. The table includes around 1.7 million distinct CDR3 sequences, less than 40% detected once. Sequencing was performed on cord blood. The receptors shown here come from a newborn girl in good health. The CDR3 runs from the conserved cysteine through the conserved F or W.

v_call cdr3_aa
TRBV24-1 CATSDPGSGSFDEQFF
TRBV4-1 CASSQGSLPNEKLFF
TRBV11-1 CASSSGQGALYGYTF
TRBV9 CASSLDTWTQTYEQYF
TRBV19 CASTPAGGRNGQFF
TRBV12-3/TRBV12-4 CASSSGRATGELFF
TRBV7-2 CASSRREETQYF
TRBV29-1 CSVLQGGSYEQYF
TRBV11-2 CASNYRSSNEQFF
TRBV7-9 CASSFTGGENEKLFF
TRBV21-1 CASSKAGSYNEQYF
TRBV12-3/TRBV12-4 CASSPTSGGEETQYF
TRBV12-3/TRBV12-4 CASSQTSLSTDAQYF
TRBV6-6 CASRWTSGGAREQFF
TRBV4-1 CASSQDRNTYNEQFF
TRBV7-2 CASSLVGSRSNQPQHF
TRBV28 CASSSPRGGGGDTQYF
TRBV20-1 CSARDSTRTLTYEQYF
TRBV23-1 CASSQSAGTSGRAESYNEQFF
TRBV30 CARTTSGGGYEQYF
TRBV15 CATSAPGLPSYNEQFF
TRBV6-5 CASSQAYEQFF
TRBV30 CAWSKGGRVNTEAFF
TRBV6-2/TRBV6-3 CASGVYTQYF
TRBV11-3 CASSLDSGGHNEQYF
TRBV11-2 CASSPPPANLDTQYF
TRBV29-1 CSGRKDTEAFF
TRBV29-1 CSVVFLEGRYGYTF
TRBV20-1 CSARDAEIPLNEQFF
TRBV7-2 CASSLARPKDTQYF
TRBV9 CASSVDETDTQYF
TRBV7-2 CASSPRLLGYEQYF
TRBV20-1 CSARDPSRTGELFF
TRBV14 CASSQDFGGTFNSPLHF
TRBV20-1 CSASAGSRGINSYEQYF
TRBV6-1 CASRFGYSYEQYF
TRBV20-1 CSVGLANEKLFF
TRBV27 CASNPRGEQFF
TRBV20-1 CSAKSSGSSYEQYF
TRBV5-1 CASSLAGTGATEAFF
TRBV12-3/TRBV12-4 CASSLSRRADMQYF
TRBV10-1 CASSEERGITDTQYF
TRBV2 CASCDSLGTDTQYF
TRBV20-1 CSARSPTREQYF
TRBV3-1 CASSQALGQGKSTDTQYF
TRBV5-1 CASSPLAPPDTQYF
TRBV25-1 CASSAPTVQETQYF
TRBV2 CASSERERETQYF
TRBV7-2 CASSLAERHEQYF
TRBV20-1 CSASRSYQETQYF
TRBV30 CASQAPPGGVYEQYF
TRBV27 CASSLLNAGSGANVLTF
TRBV5-1 CASRTGGHNEQFF
TRBV2 CASSLDRGTNYGYTF
TRBV5-5 CASSLDLAGVSYEQYF
TRBV7-9 CASSQGRFQETQYF